Each of the 11 T cell receptor beta chains below was sequenced from the same sample in a study of control samples from healthy donors and cancer patients. Libraries were prepared by immunoSEQ multiplex PCR; TCRdb keeps only in-frame clonotypes and omits some of them. The data contain more than 60,000 clones, around 86% of them singletons. Sample: PBMCs. The receptors stem from a woman in her 50s with colorectal cancer.

The chain couples TRBV11-3 to TRBJ2-2; D uncertain. The germline V gene encodes CDR1 SGHNT and CDR2 YENEEA. The CDR3 runs 14 residues. Trimming removed 5 bases from V and 2 bases from J, with 9 bases in between. CDR3 amino acids: CASSPGSNTGELFF. The CDR3 region has the DNA TGTGCCAGCAGCCCGGGCAGCAACACCGGGGAGCTGTTTTTT.

J is TRBJ2-6 and V is TRBV28, with D unclear. This CDR3 is 17 amino acids long. Looked up from germline, CDR1 is MDHEN and CDR2 is SYDVKM. Deletions cut 1 base from V and 0 bases from J, with 10 bases between. DNA for the CDR3: TGTGCCAGCAGTTTATCCTATTACATCTCTGGGGCCAACGTCCTGACTTTC. This sequence encodes CASSLSYYISGANVLTF.

Only a few counts were recorded for this clone. This chain connects TRBV7-3 to TRBJ2-7; no clear D gene. Germline CDR1 and CDR2: SGHTA and FQGTGA. The CDR3 totals 15 residues. The ends were cut back, 1 base at V and 0 bases at J, with 10 bases in the middle. The CDR3 sequence: CASSLRQPNSYEQYV. The CDR3 bases are TGTGCCAGCAGCTTAAGGCAGCCCAACTCCTACGAGCAGTACGTC.

The rearrangement uses TRBV13 and TRBJ1-6; D remains ambiguous. Trimming cost V 1 base and J 2 bases, with 3 bases left between them. Germline V CDR1 and CDR2: PRHDT, FYEKMQ (reference sequence). CDR3 size: 14 residues. This chain's CDR3 is CASSLAAYNSPLHF. In DNA form, the CDR3 reads TGTGCCAGCAGCTTAGCAGCCTATAATTCACCCCTCCACTTT.

CDR3 sequence: CASSQDRGRNSPLHF. In nucleotides, the CDR3 is TGTGCCAGCAGCCAAGATAGGGGCAGGAATTCACCCCTCCACTTT. The chain joins TRBV14 to TRBJ1-6; D perhaps matches TRBD1 (5 bases). The CDR3 loop spans 15 amino acids. Trimming removed 0 bases at V and 7 bases at J, with 10 bases between. Germline loops: CDR1 SGHDN, CDR2 FVKESK.

J is TRBJ2-3 and V is TRBV4-3; weak D call: TRBD2 (6 bases). The CDR3 has 14 amino acids. Trimming shortened V by 0 bases and J by 4 bases, and 8 bases separated the two germline ends. Looked up from germline, CDR1 is LGHNA and CDR2 is YSLEER. The CDR3 nucleotides are TGCGCCAGCAGCCAAGATTCGGGGGCAGATACGCAGTATTTT. Translation: CASSQDSGADTQYF.

V usage is TRBV9 and J usage is TRBJ2-1; D is perhaps TRBD2 (6 bases). V dropped 3 bases and J dropped 0 bases, with 16 bases sitting between them. Germline CDR1 SGDLS, CDR2 YYNGEE. The CDR3 has 17 residues. CDR3 region: CASSADGGSSSYNEQFF. The CDR3 DNA reads TGTGCCAGCAGCGCAGATGGGGGGTCGAGCTCCTACAATGAGCAGTTCTTC.

The V call is TRBV19, the J call TRBJ2-1, with 8 positions matching TRBD1. This CDR3 has 14 amino acids. CDR1 is LNHDA, CDR2 SQIVND, per germline (reference sequence). Germline trimming cut 4 bases from V and 4 bases from J; bases unmatched to any gene: 3. CDR3 loop: CASSTTGAYNEQFF. CDR3 DNA: TGTGCCAGTAGTACGACAGGGGCGTACAATGAGCAGTTCTTC.

The gene calls are TRBV19 and TRBJ2-5; the D gene is possibly TRBD2 (5 bases). V was trimmed by 3 bases and J by 5 bases, leaving 7 bases between them. Germline values: CDR1 LNHDA, CDR2 SQIVND (reference sequence). The CDR3 length is 12 residues. CDR3 region: CASSIPGETQYF. In nucleotides, the CDR3 is TGTGCCAGTAGTATTCCGGGGGAGACCCAGTACTTC.

The rearrangement links TRBV25-1 to TRBJ2-5; D gene ambiguous. The germline gives CDR1 MGHDK, CDR2 SYGVNS. V dropped 4 bases and J dropped 5 bases, with 11 bases sitting between them. This CDR3 spans 13 amino acids. CDR3: CASSALGRETQYF. CDR3 nucleotides: TGTGCCAGCAGTGCCTTAGGGCGGGAGACCCAGTACTTC.

This clone was counted once. The chain links TRBV3-1 (or the pseudogene TRBV3-2) to TRBJ1-5; D remains ambiguous. The germline CDR1 and CDR2 sequences are LGHDT and YNNKEL (reference sequence). V lost 1 base and J lost 1, with 8 bases in between. This CDR3 has 15 residues. The CDR3 sequence: CASSQGPQSNQPQHF. CDR3 coding DNA: TGTGCCAGCAGCCAAGGGCCACAAAGCAATCAGCCCCAGCATTTT.